The 3 T cell receptor beta chains reported below all come from one sample, sequenced in a study of STAT3 mutations in large granular lymphocyte leukemia. Study-wide results and limits: Every T-LGLL patient had at least one immunodominant TCRbeta clonotype.

For these TCRs, the target antigens are not known. The repertoire was sequenced with immunoSEQ multiplex PCR; TCRdb's copy has only in-frame clones and lacks some. This sample has several thousand clones, with over 75% found just once. Sequenced: peripheral blood mononuclear cells. The receptors originated from a man aged 80 or over with T-cell large granular lymphocyte leukemia. Some clones in this sample may be carry-over from other donors' samples.

This clone was seen just once. This sequence joins TRBV4-1 and TRBJ2-3; D possibly corresponds to TRBD2 (6 bases). The germline gives CDR1 MGHRA, CDR2 YSYEKL. Trimming stripped 1 base from V and 0 bases from J, with 11 bases between. The CDR3 has 16 amino acids. CDR3 DNA sequence: TGCGCCAGCAGCCAAGTTACGGGGGTTAGCACAGATACGCAGTATTTT. The encoded protein is CASSQVTGVSTDTQYF.

This clone was seen more than once but under ten times. The CDR3 reads CASGRLTGEASEAFF. CDR3 DNA: TGCGCCAGCGGCCGATTGACAGGGGAAGCATCTGAAGCTTTCTTT. The chain is built from TRBV5-1 and TRBJ1-1, with 8 bases fitting TRBD1. The CDR3 contains 15 residues. Germline-derived CDR1 and CDR2 are SGHRS and YFSETQ. V shed 7 bases, J shed 6 bases, and the junction held 14 bases outside the gene matches.

The rearrangement joins TRBV6-5 to TRBJ2-3; D is undetermined. The V and J ends lost 0 bases and 4 bases respectively, with 5 bases between them. Germline CDR1 reads MNHEY; CDR2 reads SVGAGI. This CDR3 region has 13 residues. CDR3 bases: TGTGCCAGCAGTTACTCACCAGCAGATACGCAGTATTTT. It specifies CASSYSPADTQYF.